This T cell receptor (beta chain) is from a study of cytomegalovirus exposure and HLA in healthy donors. The study's findings and limits: Another analysis was done later, and it associated fewer than 20,000 TCR beta sequences with HLA alleles at 0.05 false discovery rate. The majority of TCR sequences were rare, yet some public TCRs appeared in many donors.

PCR involved 60 Vbeta and 13 Jbeta primers. This table comes from immunoSEQ multiplex PCR, and its TCRdb copy is limited to in-frame clones, with some not included. Here the sample spans around 180,000 clones, around 84% being singletons. Comments on this clone: What it binds is unknown.

V was shortened by 4 bases and J by 0 bases, with 13 bases between the two germline ends. The CDR3 is made up of 15 amino acids. Per germline, CDR1 GTSNPN and CDR2 SVGIG (reference sequence). The sequencing sample was made of PBMCs. This sequence was found in a girl aged 2 to 9 in good health and CMV-seropositive. The gene calls are TRBV30 and TRBJ1-3; D may be TRBD1 (5 bases). CDR3 bases: TGTGCCTGGACCCGCGACAGCTACTCTGGAAACACCATATATTTT. It translates to CAWTRDSYSGNTIYF.